This passage covers 12 T cell receptor beta chains from one sample sequenced in a study of T cell changes during pregnancy in multiple sclerosis. Produced via immunoSEQ multiplex PCR; TCRdb's table is partial and in-frame only. The data show 65,000 to 90,000 clones, approximately 93% seen once. Sample: peripheral blood, taken in the first trimester of pregnancy. Receptors were obtained from a female donor with multiple sclerosis, enrolled in a pregnancy study.

The chain uses TRBV28 and TRBJ1-2; the match to TRBD1 covers 7 bases. Losses at the gene ends were 5 bases for V and 8 bases for J; bases not matched to a gene: 11. The CDR3 runs 14 residues. From germline, CDR1 is MDHEN and CDR2 SYDVKM. The CDR3 bases are TGTGCCAGCAGTATCAGACAGGGTTGGGCCGGCTACACCTTC. This encodes CASSIRQGWAGYTF.

For the CDR3, the DNA is TGTGCCAGCAGCTTAGTCATTGGCAGGGGCCCTGAAGCTTTCTTT. Translating gives CASSLVIGRGPEAFF. The chain couples TRBV7-9 to TRBJ1-1; a weak D match, TRBD1 (6 bases). The germline gives CDR1 SEHNR, CDR2 FQNEAQ (reference sequence). V was cut by 1 base and J by 6 bases, with 15 bases left in between. The CDR3 contains 15 residues.

This clone was observed a few times. The V and J genes are TRBV19 and TRBJ1-5; tentatively, D is TRBD1 (5 bases). CDR3 length: 14 residues. Per the germline V gene, CDR1 is LNHDA and CDR2 is SQIVND (reference sequence). V lost 3 bases, J lost 6 bases, and 12 bases lay in between. This CDR3 reads CASSMLGGGQPQHF. In nucleotides, the CDR3 is TGTGCCAGTAGTATGCTCGGGGGAGGTCAGCCCCAGCATTTT.

The chain combines TRBV6-6 with TRBJ2-7, with TRBD2 matching 7 bases. The V segment lost 4 bases and the J segment 6 bases; nucleotides outside the gene matches: 9. This CDR3 is built from 14 residues. Germline V lookup: CDR1 MNHNY, CDR2 SVGAGI (reference sequence). DNA for the CDR3: TGTGCCAGCAGTTCCACCGGGACTACTCTCGAGCAGTACTTC. It yields the protein CASSSTGTTLEQYF.

The rearrangement links TRBV27 to TRBJ2-7; 13 bases align to TRBD2. This CDR3 spans 17 amino acids. Trimming removed 4 bases from V and 0 bases from J; junction bases left unmatched: 6. Germline lookup yields CDR1 MNHEY and CDR2 SMNVEV (reference sequence). The CDR3 coding sequence is TGTGCCAGCAGTTGGACAGGACTAGCGGGAGACTCCTACGAGCAGTACTTC. It is translated as CASSWTGLAGDSYEQYF.

The gene calls are TRBV5-4 and TRBJ1-6; D gene ambiguous. The CDR3 is 13 residues long. The germline V gene encodes CDR1 SGHNT and CDR2 YYREEE (reference sequence). V was pared by 1 base and J by 7 bases, with 6 bases between. The CDR3 nucleotides are TGTGCCAGCAGCTTGAATGAGAATTCACCCCTCCACTTT. Amino acid sequence: CASSLNENSPLHF. Full variable domain (outside the CDR3, taken from reference TRBV5-4 and TRBJ1-6): ETGVTQSPTHLIKTRGQQVTLRCSSQSGHNTVSWYQQALGQGPQFIFQYYREEENGRGNFPPRFSGLQFPNYSSELNVNALELDDSALYLCASSLNENSPLHFGNGTRLTVT.

The V and J genes are TRBV4-1 and TRBJ2-1, with 10 bases that match TRBD2. The germline V gene has CDR1 MGHRA and CDR2 YSYEKL. The CDR3 spans 15 residues. V shed 4 bases, J shed 2 bases, and the junction held 2 bases outside the gene matches. CDR3 in DNA: TGCGCCAGCAGCCCGAGCGGGGGGGCCTACAATGAGCAGTTCTTC. Translating it yields CASSPSGGAYNEQFF.

This sequence joins TRBV11-3 and TRBJ1-1, with TRBD1 identical over 10 bases. In germline, CDR1 is SGHNT, CDR2 YENEEA. The CDR3 sequence is 16 residues long. Trimming removed 3 bases from V and 5 bases from J; junction bases left unmatched: 9. This CDR3 is CASSFAWDRGKTEAFF. The CDR3 nucleotides are TGTGCCAGCAGCTTTGCTTGGGACAGGGGAAAGACTGAAGCTTTCTTT.

The V and J genes are TRBV29-1 and TRBJ2-3; D gene ambiguous. Trimming shortened V by 6 bases and J by 4 bases, and 8 bases separated the two germline ends. The CDR3 loop spans 11 amino acids. Germline V CDR1 and CDR2: SQVTM, ANQGSEA. In DNA form, the CDR3 reads TGCAGCGTGCTACGGGCAGATACGCAGTATTTT. Amino acid sequence: CSVLRADTQYF.

The chain has TRBV5-1 and TRBJ1-3, with 7 bases aligning to TRBD1. The CDR3 has 15 residues. CDR1 and CDR2 (germline): SGHRS, YFSETQ. V shed 4 bases, J shed 3 bases, and the junction held 7 bases outside the gene matches. DNA of the CDR3: TGCGCCAGCAGCAGACAGGGAGCAAATGGAAACACCATATATTTT. Translation: CASSRQGANGNTIYF.

The chain carries TRBV5-1 and TRBJ1-2; 9 positions match TRBD1. CDR1 is SGHRS and CDR2 is YFSETQ in the germline V gene. The CDR3 is 14 residues long. With V trimmed by 4 bases and J by 7 bases, 8 bases remained unmatched. The CDR3 nucleotides read TGCGCCAGCAGCCTGGACAGGGGCTGGGGTGGCTACACCTTC. It is translated as CASSLDRGWGGYTF.

The chain has TRBV29-1 and TRBJ2-7; D might be TRBD1 (5 bases). Germline values: CDR1 SQVTM, CDR2 ANQGSEA. This CDR3 has 13 amino acids. The V end lost 4 bases, the J end lost 4 bases, and 14 bases lay between the germline ends. The CDR3 DNA is TGCAGCGTTGGGACACGTCTAAGTTACGAGCAGTACTTC. This encodes CSVGTRLSYEQYF.